This record looks at one T cell receptor beta chain sequence and its context. Its target is unknown. Time point here: newly diagnosed GD, antithyroid drugs for less than 3 months. From RNA extracted from PBMCs, the TCR library was made. The CDR3 spans 15 residues. Trimming pared 8 bases from V and 7 bases from J, leaving 21 bases between. Germline CDR1 reads LNHNV; CDR2 reads YYDKDF (reference sequence). To make TCR beta libraries, researchers used iRepertoire HTBI primers and Arm-PCR of CDR3 regions. From the multiplex PCR reads, TCRdb called clonotypes with MiXCR, one entry per CDR3 protein. The sample records a few hundred thousand distinct CDR3 sequences, 12% being singletons. This entry comes from a study of regulatory T cells in long-lasting Graves disease. Study-level points and caveats: Results may be inaccurate due to the small sample size.

The sample also formed part of further work on T cells in Graves' hyperthyroidism and ophthalmopathy.

The chain has TRBV15 and TRBJ1-5; D is ambiguous. The material sequenced was peripheral blood mononuclear cells (PBMCs), taken at new diagnosis, from a patient treated with antithyroid drugs. This clonotype was obtained from a woman younger than 30 with Graves disease. DNA of the CDR3: TGTGCCACCTCAAGAGGATCTCTCCTGGGGCAGCCCCAGCATTTT. Its translation: CATSRGSLLGQPQHF.